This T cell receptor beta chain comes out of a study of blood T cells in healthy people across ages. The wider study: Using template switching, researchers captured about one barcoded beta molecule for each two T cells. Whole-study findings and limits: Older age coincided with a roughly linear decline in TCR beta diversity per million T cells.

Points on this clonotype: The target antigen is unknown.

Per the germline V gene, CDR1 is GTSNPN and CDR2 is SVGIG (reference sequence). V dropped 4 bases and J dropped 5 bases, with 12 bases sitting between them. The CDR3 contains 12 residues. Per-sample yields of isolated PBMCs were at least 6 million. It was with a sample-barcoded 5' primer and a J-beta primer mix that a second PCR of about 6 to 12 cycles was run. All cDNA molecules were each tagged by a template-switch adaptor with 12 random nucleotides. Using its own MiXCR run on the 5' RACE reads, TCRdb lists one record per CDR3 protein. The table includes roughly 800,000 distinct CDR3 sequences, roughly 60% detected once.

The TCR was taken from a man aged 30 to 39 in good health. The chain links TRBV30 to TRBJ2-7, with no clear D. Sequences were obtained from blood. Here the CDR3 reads CAWIQVPHEQYF. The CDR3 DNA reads TGTGCCTGGATTCAGGTCCCCCACGAGCAGTACTTC.